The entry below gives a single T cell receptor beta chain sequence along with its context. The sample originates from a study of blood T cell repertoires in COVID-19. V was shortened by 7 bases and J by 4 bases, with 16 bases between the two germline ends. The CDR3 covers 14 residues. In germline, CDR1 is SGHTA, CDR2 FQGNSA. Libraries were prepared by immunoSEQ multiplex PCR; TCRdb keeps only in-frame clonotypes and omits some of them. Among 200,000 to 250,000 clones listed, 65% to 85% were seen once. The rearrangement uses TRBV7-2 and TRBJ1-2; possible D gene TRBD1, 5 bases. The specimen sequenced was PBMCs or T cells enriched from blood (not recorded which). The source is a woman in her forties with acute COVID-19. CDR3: CASTVGRGGYGYTF. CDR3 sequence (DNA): TGTGCCAGCACCGTAGGACGGGGGGGCTATGGCTACACCTTC.